The present T cell receptor (beta chain) was sequenced within a study of blood T cell repertoires in COVID-19. The table lists this clone with a count of one. Original processing notes: Estimated nucleated cell counts came from reference gene primer amplification. Assay used: immunoSEQ multiplex PCR; TCRdb lists only in-frame clones, some missing. The V and J calls and the clone size are those of that table, but D and trimming were determined from the DNA. The sample gives roughly 400,000 clones, roughly 88% of which show up once; approximately 1.3% is in the top ten. Per germline, CDR1 SGDLS and CDR2 YYNGEE. Trimming stripped 4 bases from V and 4 bases from J, with 20 bases between. The CDR3 has 16 residues.

The receptor's source is a woman younger than 30 who had been exposed to COVID-19. Input material: PBMCs or T cells enriched from blood (not recorded which). This chain joins TRBV9 and TRBJ1-2; D is unresolved. CDR3 bases: TGTGCCAGCAGCCCCAGTACCCAGAGGAGCCCCTATGGCTACACCTTC. Amino acids: CASSPSTQRSPYGYTF.